The rows below give T cell receptor beta chains drawn from one sample of a study of T cell repertoires and HLA-DP antigens. The assay was immunoSEQ multiplex PCR, and TCRdb's table has in-frame clones only and misses some. This table has about 89,000 clones, about nine tenths appearing once. For these receptors, no antigen is known. Sequencing input: CD4+ T cells from PBMCs. All receptors come from a man over 45 in good health and CMV-seronegative. CDR3s include the opening cysteine and the closing phenylalanine or tryptophan. A D gene is named only where the DNA matches it firmly.

CDR3 protein | D gene | J gene | V gene
CASSSGLSDTQYF | NA | TRBJ2-3 | TRBV5-1
CASRQDRSSYNEQFF | NA | TRBJ2-1 | TRBV7-9
CASSLSLAGNTIYF | NA | TRBJ1-3 | TRBV11-3
CASWGGRGYGYTF | NA | TRBJ1-2 | TRBV5-1
CASSDRGGDTEAFF | TRBD1 | TRBJ1-1 | TRBV10-2
CASSFPGGPTNEKLFF | TRBD1 | TRBJ1-4 | TRBV28
CASSLGAVGANVLTF | NA | TRBJ2-6 | TRBV5-1
CASSRDSSSGANVLTF | NA | TRBJ2-6 | TRBV19
CASSYSVANNEQFF | NA | TRBJ2-1 | TRBV6-5
CAWSGGAGTEAFF | NA | TRBJ1-1 | TRBV30
CASSELGRAETQYF | NA | TRBJ2-5 | TRBV6-1
CASSMGQGVQETQYF | TRBD1 | TRBJ2-5 | TRBV19
CASSYGDRGRTEAFF | TRBD1 | TRBJ1-1 | TRBV6-5
CASSIVRGSGGFGTEQFF | NA | TRBJ2-1 | TRBV19
CASSDGASGDNEQFF | TRBD2 | TRBJ2-1 | TRBV19
CASSLQGGQPQHF | NA | TRBJ1-5 | TRBV7-9
CASSGSGGGQPQHF | TRBD1 | TRBJ1-5 | TRBV6-1
CASSPPGQGAKYF | TRBD1 | TRBJ2-5 | TRBV7-2
CASSDTDSNQPQHF | NA | TRBJ1-5 | TRBV5-4
CASSYQGLNEQFF | NA | TRBJ2-1 | TRBV6-6
CASSVGRRYYEQYF | NA | TRBJ2-7 | TRBV6-1
CASRWDRQDYGYTF | TRBD1 | TRBJ1-2 | TRBV28
CASSLSQGGYQPQHF | NA | TRBJ1-5 | TRBV7-2
CASSRVGAGGVGDTQYF | TRBD2 | TRBJ2-3 | TRBV4-1
CASSLGQLTLYNEQFF | NA | TRBJ2-1 | TRBV7-2
CAWRTGNTGELFF | TRBD1 | TRBJ2-2 | TRBV30
CASSALAGGSGYNEQFF | TRBD2 | TRBJ2-1 | TRBV9
CASSLGQNTKETQYF | NA | TRBJ2-5 | TRBV5-8
CASSLLAGGANEQFF | TRBD2 | TRBJ2-1 | TRBV7-2
CASRFNPSETVQETQYF | NA | TRBJ2-5 | TRBV5-1
CASSRTGAREQYF | TRBD1 | TRBJ2-7 | TRBV18
CASSRTGSSGNTIYF | TRBD1 | TRBJ1-3 | TRBV6-5
CASSLGNSLHEQYF | NA | TRBJ2-7 | TRBV5-5
CASSLAPGVGVLAKNIQYF | NA | TRBJ2-4 | TRBV7-2
CASSLVLSGTGELFF | NA | TRBJ2-2 | TRBV7-2
CSVTSTSMNTEAFF | NA | TRBJ1-1 | TRBV29-1
CASSTTGGNEKLFF | TRBD1 | TRBJ1-4 | TRBV6-6
CASSGGDIFYEQYF | NA | TRBJ2-7 | TRBV5-1
CASSSQPVGQQETQYF | TRBD1 | TRBJ2-5 | TRBV27
CASSPSGTRAQHF | NA | TRBJ1-5 | TRBV7-2
CASSAGQGYGYTF | TRBD1 | TRBJ1-2 | TRBV5-1
CASRKQGSGNEKLFF | TRBD1 | TRBJ1-4 | TRBV7-9
CASSLLDGSSGANVLTF | NA | TRBJ2-6 | TRBV18
CASSPKLSRNTGELFF | NA | TRBJ2-2 | TRBV18